These T cell receptor beta chains were read from a single sample in a study of yellow fever vaccine responses in identical twins. TCRdb redid the calling of the RT-PCR reads with MiXCR, one entry per CDR3 protein. The repertoire holds about 3,000 distinct CDR3 sequences, with about nine tenths as singletons. The material was T cells from blood (PBMCs), unsorted or a sorted subset (not recorded which), obtained before or after yellow fever vaccination (not recorded which). All receptors derive from a woman between 18 and 29 years old who received the yellow fever vaccine. Both conserved end residues are part of each CDR3. A D gene is named only where the DNA matches it firmly.

j_call	d_call	v_call	cdr3_nt	cdr3_aa
TRBJ2-1	TRBD2	TRBV19	TGTGCCAGCCTCCCCGGGACTAGCGGGAACTATGAGCAGTTCTTC	CASLPGTSGNYEQFF
TRBJ2-7	NA	TRBV11-1	TGTGCCAGCAGTTCAACAGGCTACGAGCAGTACTTC	CASSSTGYEQYF
TRBJ2-7	TRBD1	TRBV2	TGTGCCAGCAGTGTAGTCCAGGGGGCCTACGAGCAGTACTTC	CASSVVQGAYEQYF
TRBJ1-1	NA	TRBV29-1	TGCAGTACAGGGTTTATGAACACTGAAGCTTTCTTT	CSTGFMNTEAFF
TRBJ2-3	NA	TRBV7-9	TGTGCCAGCAGCCGATCCTTGGGCACAGATACGCAGTATTTT	CASSRSLGTDTQYF
TRBJ1-6	NA	TRBV20-1	TGCAGTGCTAGAGGGACAGCCTCATTTTCACCCCTCCACTTT	CSARGTASFSPLHF
TRBJ2-1	TRBD2	TRBV7-1	TGTGCCAGCAGCTCACAGGCGGGAGGTTACAATGAGCAGTTCTTC	CASSSQAGGYNEQFF
TRBJ2-5	NA	TRBV4-3	TGCGCCAGCAGCCAAAGTCTACAAGAGACCCAGTACTTC	CASSQSLQETQYF
TRBJ1-1	NA	TRBV6-1	TGTGCCAGCAGTGAAAGTACGAACACTGAAGCTTTCTTT	CASSESTNTEAFF
TRBJ2-7	TRBD2	TRBV12-3/TRBV12-4	TGTGCCAGCAGTTTAGCGGCTAGCGGGAGGGTTTACGAGCAGTACTTC	CASSLAASGRVYEQYF
TRBJ1-5	TRBD1	TRBV10-1	TGCGCCAGTCAGGGGGGACTTAATCAGCCCCAGCATTTT	CASQGGLNQPQHF
TRBJ1-4	NA	TRBV7-9	TGTGCCAGCAGCTCCCCGGGGGGAGCAACTAATGAAAAACTGTTTTTT	CASSSPGGATNEKLFF